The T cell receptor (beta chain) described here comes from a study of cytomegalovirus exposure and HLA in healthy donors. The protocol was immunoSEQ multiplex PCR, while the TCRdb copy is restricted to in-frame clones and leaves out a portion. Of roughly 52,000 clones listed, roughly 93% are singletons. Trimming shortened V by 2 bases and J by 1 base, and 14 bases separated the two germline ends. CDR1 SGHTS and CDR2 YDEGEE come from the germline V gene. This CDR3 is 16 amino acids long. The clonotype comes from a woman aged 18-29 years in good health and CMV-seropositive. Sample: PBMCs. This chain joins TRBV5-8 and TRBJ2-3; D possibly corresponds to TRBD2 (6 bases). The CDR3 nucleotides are TGTGCCAGCAGCTTAGGACGGTCGGGGGGCACAGATACGCAGTATTTT. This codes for CASSLGRSGGTDTQYF.